Listed below are T cell receptor beta chains from one sample, sequenced in a study of blood T cell repertoires in COVID-19. Here immunoSEQ multiplex PCR was the method, and the copy in TCRdb shows in-frame clones only, minus some. The sample carries 110,000 to 150,000 clones, roughly 80% recorded once. Specimen: peripheral blood. These receptors were obtained from a man aged 65 to 85 who had recovered from COVID-19. CDR3s include the opening cysteine and the closing phenylalanine or tryptophan. The order of the fields is J gene, V gene, clone size, D gene, CDR3 DNA, CDR3 protein. D genes are given only for firm matches. Not all rows give a size; the values are once, few, many and, for expanded clones, a class.

j_gene: TRBJ2-7
v_gene: TRBV27
abundance: .
d_gene: TRBD2
CDR3nt: TGTGCCAGCAGTCCCTCTAGCGGCCATTGGGTCTACGAGCAGTACTTC
CDR3aa: CASSPSSGHWVYEQYF

j_gene: TRBJ1-2
v_gene: TRBV29-1
abundance: .
d_gene: .
CDR3nt: TGCAGCGTTGTTGAGGACTATGGCTACACCTTC
CDR3aa: CSVVEDYGYTF

j_gene: TRBJ1-4
v_gene: TRBV4-3
abundance: .
d_gene: .
CDR3nt: TGCGCCAGCAGCCAAGATCTCGAGTCGAGGATAAATGAAAAACTGTTTTTT
CDR3aa: CASSQDLESRINEKLFF

j_gene: TRBJ2-7
v_gene: TRBV19
abundance: .
d_gene: TRBD2
CDR3nt: TGTGCCAGTAGTATAGCGGCTAGCGGGAGTTTCACCTACGAGCAGTACTTC
CDR3aa: CASSIAASGSFTYEQYF

j_gene: TRBJ2-3
v_gene: TRBV7-2
abundance: .
d_gene: TRBD2
CDR3nt: TGTGCCAGCAGCCCGACTAGCGGGAGGGCCATTTCCACAGATACGCAGTATTTT
CDR3aa: CASSPTSGRAISTDTQYF

j_gene: TRBJ2-2
v_gene: TRBV7-3
abundance: .
d_gene: TRBD2
CDR3nt: TGTGCCAGCAGCTTAATGACTAGCGGGATGGGAGGCGGGGAGCTGTTTTTT
CDR3aa: CASSLMTSGMGGGELFF

j_gene: TRBJ2-1
v_gene: TRBV18
abundance: .
d_gene: .
CDR3nt: TGTGCCAGCCCGAAGACAGACAATGAGCAGTTCTTC
CDR3aa: CASPKTDNEQFF

j_gene: TRBJ2-7
v_gene: TRBV27
abundance: .
d_gene: .
CDR3nt: TGTGCCAGCAGTTTAGCCGGGTCTACGGGGCAGTACTTC
CDR3aa: CASSLAGSTGQYF

j_gene: TRBJ2-5
v_gene: TRBV6-5
abundance: .
d_gene: TRBD2
CDR3nt: TGTGCCAGCAGCTTTCGGACTAGCGGGAGAGAGACCCAGTACTTC
CDR3aa: CASSFRTSGRETQYF

j_gene: TRBJ2-7
v_gene: TRBV16
abundance: .
d_gene: TRBD1
CDR3nt: TGTGCCAGCAGCCAGGGACAGGGTCCCTACGAGCAGTACTTC
CDR3aa: CASSQGQGPYEQYF

j_gene: TRBJ2-3
v_gene: TRBV7-2
abundance: .
d_gene: .
CDR3nt: TGTGCCAGCAGCTTAGCTACGGGAGCACTGGCAGATACGCAGTATTTT
CDR3aa: CASSLATGALADTQYF

j_gene: TRBJ2-7
v_gene: TRBV30
abundance: .
d_gene: TRBD2
CDR3nt: TGTGCCTGGAGTGTACGGCTAGCGGGCCTTGGGGAGCAGTACTTC
CDR3aa: CAWSVRLAGLGEQYF

j_gene: TRBJ1-1
v_gene: TRBV5-1
abundance: .
d_gene: TRBD1
CDR3nt: TGCGCCAGCAGCGGCGGGACAGGGGTTGAAGCTTTCTTT
CDR3aa: CASSGGTGVEAFF

j_gene: TRBJ1-1
v_gene: TRBV6-5
abundance: .
d_gene: .
CDR3nt: TGTGCCAGCAGTTACGAAACAGGGAACACTGAAGCTTTCTTT
CDR3aa: CASSYETGNTEAFF

j_gene: TRBJ2-1
v_gene: TRBV7-2
abundance: .
d_gene: .
CDR3nt: TGTGCCAGCAGCTTTTATCGGGAGCCCAACAATGAGCAGTTCTTC
CDR3aa: CASSFYREPNNEQFF

j_gene: TRBJ1-2
v_gene: TRBV4-1
abundance: .
d_gene: TRBD1
CDR3nt: TGCGCCAGCAGCCACCACCACCCGACAGGGTCTAACTATGGCTACACCTTC
CDR3aa: CASSHHHPTGSNYGYTF

j_gene: TRBJ2-7
v_gene: TRBV5-1
abundance: few
d_gene: TRBD2
CDR3nt: TGCGCCAGCAGCTTGGGCACTAGCGGGAGTAGTGCCTACGAGCAGTACTTC
CDR3aa: CASSLGTSGSSAYEQYF

j_gene: TRBJ2-2
v_gene: TRBV12-3/TRBV12-4
abundance: once
d_gene: TRBD1
CDR3nt: TGTGCCAGCAGTGGACAGGGGTTCGGGGAGCTGTTTTTT
CDR3aa: CASSGQGFGELFF

j_gene: TRBJ2-7
v_gene: TRBV3-1/TRBV3-2
abundance: .
d_gene: .
CDR3nt: TGTGCCAGCAGCTTGACTAGGGGCGAGCAGTACTTC
CDR3aa: CASSLTRGEQYF

j_gene: TRBJ1-2
v_gene: TRBV6-5
abundance: .
d_gene: .
CDR3nt: TGTGCCAGCAGTCCGGGGGGGGCGAGGGGCTACACCTTC
CDR3aa: CASSPGGARGYTF